This T cell receptor beta chain is drawn from a study of human T cells and chemical hapten exposure. About this clonotype itself: Its antigen is not identified.

The time point here: pre-sensitization, week 0. The treatment was: therapeutic diphenylcyclopropenone sensitization with weekly scalp DPC. Participating donors were patients with alopecia, aged 18 to 70 years, considered appropriate candidates for DPC. The germline CDR1 and CDR2 sequences are MNHEY and SVGEGT. The CDR3 totals 15 residues. With 6 bases removed from V and 7 bases from J, the gap between germline ends came to 16 bases. Study observations and caveats: DPC sensitization did not alter TCRs above 1 in 1000 frequency.

It was the library that attached unique molecular identifiers to individual cDNA molecules. TCRdb reanalysed the RACE reads using MiXCR and keeps one entry per CDR3 protein. The table shows 300,000 to 400,000 distinct CDR3 sequences, with about 5.1% occurring only once. The chain recombines TRBV6-2 or TRBV6-3 with TRBJ1-6; D ambiguous. This receptor was taken from a woman in her 50s with alopecia areata. Some clones in this sample may be carry-over from other donors' samples. The material sequenced was whole blood, taken in connection with sensitization to the hapten diphenylcyclopropenone (DPC). In DNA, the CDR3 is TGTGCCAGCAGCTGGGCCCACACAAGAAATTCACCCCTCCACTTT. Encoded protein: CASSWAHTRNSPLHF.